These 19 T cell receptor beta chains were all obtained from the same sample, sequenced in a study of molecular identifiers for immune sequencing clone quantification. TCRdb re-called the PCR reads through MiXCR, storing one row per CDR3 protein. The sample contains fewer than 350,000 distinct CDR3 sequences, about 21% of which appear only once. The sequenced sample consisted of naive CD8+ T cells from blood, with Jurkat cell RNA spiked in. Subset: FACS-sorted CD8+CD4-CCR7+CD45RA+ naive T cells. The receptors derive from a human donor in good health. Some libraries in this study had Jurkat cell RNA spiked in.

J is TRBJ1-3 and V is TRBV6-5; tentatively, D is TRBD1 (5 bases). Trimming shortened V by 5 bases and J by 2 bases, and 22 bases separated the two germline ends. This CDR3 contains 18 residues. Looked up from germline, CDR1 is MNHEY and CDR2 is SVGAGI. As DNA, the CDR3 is TGTGCCAGCAGTCAGAGGCCCGGGACGACGAAGGCTGGAAACACCATATATTTT. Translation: CASSQRPGTTKAGNTIYF.

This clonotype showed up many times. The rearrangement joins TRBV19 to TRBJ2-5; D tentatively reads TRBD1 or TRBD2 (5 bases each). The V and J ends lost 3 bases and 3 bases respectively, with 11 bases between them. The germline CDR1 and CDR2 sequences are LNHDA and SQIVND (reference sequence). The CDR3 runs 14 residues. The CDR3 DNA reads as TGTGCCAGTAGTATCCGGGACGGGAAAGAGACCCAGTACTTC. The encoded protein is CASSIRDGKETQYF.

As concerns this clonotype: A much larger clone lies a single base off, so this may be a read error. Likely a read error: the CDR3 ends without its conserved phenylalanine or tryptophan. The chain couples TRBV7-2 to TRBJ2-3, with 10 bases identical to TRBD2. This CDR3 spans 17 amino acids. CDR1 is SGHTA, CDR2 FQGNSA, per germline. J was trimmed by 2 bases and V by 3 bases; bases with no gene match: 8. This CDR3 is CASSFLAGALLTDTQYS. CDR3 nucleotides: TGTGCCAGCAGCTTCCTAGCGGGGGCCCTTCTCACAGATACGCAGTATTCT.

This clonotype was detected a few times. The CDR3 DNA sequence: TGTGCCAGCAGTCTTTCTAGCGGTCAAGAGACCCAGTACTTC. This codes for CASSLSSGQETQYF. V and J are TRBV6-2 or TRBV6-3 and TRBJ2-5; 7 nucleotides align to TRBD2. Per the germline V gene, CDR1 is MNHEY and CDR2 is SVGEGT. The CDR3 contains 14 residues. Trimming removed 5 bases from V and 2 bases from J; junction bases left unmatched: 5.

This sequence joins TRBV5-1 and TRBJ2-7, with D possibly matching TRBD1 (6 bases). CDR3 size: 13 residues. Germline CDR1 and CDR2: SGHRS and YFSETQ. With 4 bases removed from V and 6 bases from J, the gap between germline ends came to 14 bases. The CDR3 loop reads CASSQQGFGEQYF. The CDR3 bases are TGCGCCAGCAGCCAACAGGGATTTGGCGAGCAGTACTTC. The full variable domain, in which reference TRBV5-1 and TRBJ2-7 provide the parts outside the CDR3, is KAGVTQTPRYLIKTRGQQVTLSCSPISGHRSVSWYQQTPGQGLQFLFEYFSETQRNKGNFPGRFSGRQFSNSRSEMNVSTLELGDSALYLCASSQQGFGEQYFGPGTRLTVT.

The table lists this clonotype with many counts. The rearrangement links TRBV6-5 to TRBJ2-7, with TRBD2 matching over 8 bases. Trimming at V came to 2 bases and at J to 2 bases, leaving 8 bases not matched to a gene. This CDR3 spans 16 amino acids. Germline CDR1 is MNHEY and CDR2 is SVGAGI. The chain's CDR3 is CASSYSPTGGAYEQYF. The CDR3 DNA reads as TGTGCCAGCAGTTACAGCCCTACCGGGGGGGCCTACGAGCAGTACTTC.

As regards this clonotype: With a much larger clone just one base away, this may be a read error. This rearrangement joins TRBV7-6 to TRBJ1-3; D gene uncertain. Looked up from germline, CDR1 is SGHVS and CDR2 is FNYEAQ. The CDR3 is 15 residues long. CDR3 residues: CASSSNPSSGTTIYF. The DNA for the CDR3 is TGTGCCAGCAGCTCCAACCCGAGCTCTGGAACCACCATATATTTT.

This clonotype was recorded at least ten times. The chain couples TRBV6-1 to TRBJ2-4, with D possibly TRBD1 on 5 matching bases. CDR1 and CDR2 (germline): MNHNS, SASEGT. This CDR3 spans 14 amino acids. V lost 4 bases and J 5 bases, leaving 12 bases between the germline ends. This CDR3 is CASSAWQGQNIQYF. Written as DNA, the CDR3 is TGTGCCAGCAGTGCCTGGCAGGGTCAAAACATTCAGTACTTC.

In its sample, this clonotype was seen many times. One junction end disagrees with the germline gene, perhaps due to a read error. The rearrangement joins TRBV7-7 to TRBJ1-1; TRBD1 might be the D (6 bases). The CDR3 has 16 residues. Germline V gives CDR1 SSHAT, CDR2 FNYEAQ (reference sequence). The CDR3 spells CASSLLRTDSDTEAFF. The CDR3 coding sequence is TGTGCTAGCAGCTTATTACGGACAGACAGTGACACTGAAGCTTTCTTT.

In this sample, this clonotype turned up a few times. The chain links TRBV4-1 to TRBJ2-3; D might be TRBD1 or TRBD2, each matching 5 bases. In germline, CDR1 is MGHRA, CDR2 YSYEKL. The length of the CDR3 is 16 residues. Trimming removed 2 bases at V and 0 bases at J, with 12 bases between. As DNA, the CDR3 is TGCGCCAGCAGCCAACTGGCAGGGACGAGCACAGATACGCAGTATTTT. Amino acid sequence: CASSQLAGTSTDTQYF.

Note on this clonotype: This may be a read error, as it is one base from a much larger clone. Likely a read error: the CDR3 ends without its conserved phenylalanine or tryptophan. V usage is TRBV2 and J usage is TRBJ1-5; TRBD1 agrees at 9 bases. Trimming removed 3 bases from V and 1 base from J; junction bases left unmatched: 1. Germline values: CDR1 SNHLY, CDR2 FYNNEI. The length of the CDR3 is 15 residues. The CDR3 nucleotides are TGTGCCAGCAGTGATGGGACAGGGAGCAATCAGCCCCAGCATTCT. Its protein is CASSDGTGSNQPQHS.

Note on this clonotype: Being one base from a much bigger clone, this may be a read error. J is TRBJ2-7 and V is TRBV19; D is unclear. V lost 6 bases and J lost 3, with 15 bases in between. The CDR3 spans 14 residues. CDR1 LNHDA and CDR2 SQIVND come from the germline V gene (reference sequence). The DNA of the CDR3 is TGTGCCAGTAGCCTGACGTCCCAACTCTACGAGCAGTACTTC. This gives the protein CASSLTSQLYEQYF.

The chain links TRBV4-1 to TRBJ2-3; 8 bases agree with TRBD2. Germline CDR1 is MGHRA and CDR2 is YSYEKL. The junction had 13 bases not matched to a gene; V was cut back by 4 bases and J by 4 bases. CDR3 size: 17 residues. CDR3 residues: CASSPGFETSESDTQYF. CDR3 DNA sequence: TGCGCCAGCAGCCCTGGGTTTGAGACTAGCGAATCAGATACGCAGTATTTT.

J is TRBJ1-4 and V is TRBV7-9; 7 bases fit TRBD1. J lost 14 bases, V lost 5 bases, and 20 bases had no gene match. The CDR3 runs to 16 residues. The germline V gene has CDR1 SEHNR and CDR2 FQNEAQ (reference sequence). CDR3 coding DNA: TGTGCCAGCAGCACTAACCGGGACAGCACAAATGAAAGGCTGTTTTTT. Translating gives CASSTNRDSTNERLFF.

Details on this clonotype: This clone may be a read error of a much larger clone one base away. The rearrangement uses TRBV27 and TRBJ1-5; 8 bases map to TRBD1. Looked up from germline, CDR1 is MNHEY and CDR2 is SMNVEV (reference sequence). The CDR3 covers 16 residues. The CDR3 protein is CASSLSTPGGNQSQHF. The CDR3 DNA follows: TGTGCCAGCAGTTTATCCACCCCAGGGGGCAATCAGTCCCAGCATTTT.

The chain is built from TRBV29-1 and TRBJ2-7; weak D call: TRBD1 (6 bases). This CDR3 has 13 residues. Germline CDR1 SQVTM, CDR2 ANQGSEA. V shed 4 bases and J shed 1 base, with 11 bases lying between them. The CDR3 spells CSVGPGDSYEQYF. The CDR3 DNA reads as TGCAGCGTTGGGCCAGGGGATTCCTACGAGCAGTACTTC.

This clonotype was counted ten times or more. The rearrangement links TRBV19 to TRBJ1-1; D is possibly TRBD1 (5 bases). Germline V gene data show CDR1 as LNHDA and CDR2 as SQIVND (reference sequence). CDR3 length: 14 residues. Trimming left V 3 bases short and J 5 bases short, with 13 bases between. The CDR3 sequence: CASSMRAGVTEAFF. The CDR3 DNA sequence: TGTGCCAGTAGTATGCGAGCGGGGGTAACTGAAGCTTTCTTT.

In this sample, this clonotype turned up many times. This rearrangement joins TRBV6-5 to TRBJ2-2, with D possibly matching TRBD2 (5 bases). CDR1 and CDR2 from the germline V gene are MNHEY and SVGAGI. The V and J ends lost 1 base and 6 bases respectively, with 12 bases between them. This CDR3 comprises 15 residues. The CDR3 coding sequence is TGTGCCAGCAGTTACTTCCTAGCTGGTTCCGGGGAGCTGTTTTTT. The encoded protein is CASSYFLAGSGELFF.

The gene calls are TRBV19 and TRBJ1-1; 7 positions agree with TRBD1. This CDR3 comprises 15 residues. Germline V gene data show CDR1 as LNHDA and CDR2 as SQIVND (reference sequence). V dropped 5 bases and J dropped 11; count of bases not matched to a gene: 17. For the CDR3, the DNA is TGTGCCAGTAGTCCAGACAGGGACCTTCTAACGACTGCTTTCTTT. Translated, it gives CASSPDRDLLTTAFF.